This TCR beta chain was identified in a study of shared clonotypes between healthy human individuals. Study results and limitations: Against clonotypes common to all four donors, non-shared ones had lower generation probabilities. In several donors, approximately 5% of naive CD4 clonotypes appeared in common.

Evenly divided among several immunoSEQ plates was the genomic DNA of each subset. Using immunoSEQ multiplex PCR, the repertoire was profiled, and TCRdb retains in-frame clones only, with some absent. The sample lists over a million clones, roughly 96% seen once, with approximately 1.2% in the top ten. As regards this clone: Antigen: not known.

The clonotype comes from a young man in good health. The sequencing sample was made of naive CD4+ T cells sorted from blood. As for subset: CD45RA+ positively selected.

The CDR3 DNA reads as TGTGCCTGGAGGCGTACGGCGTCCTACGAGCAGTACTTC. As protein: CAWRRTASYEQYF. The rearrangement uses TRBV30 and TRBJ2-7, with D unclear. The CDR3 covers 13 residues. Germline V gene lookup returns CDR1 GTSNPN and CDR2 SVGIG (reference sequence). Trimming removed 3 bases at V and 1 base at J, with 10 bases between.